This TCR beta chain stems from a study of blood T cell repertoires in COVID-19. Overall study context: T cells, B-cell-depleted T cells, or PBMCs provided the cDNA or gDNA that served as material.

This table comes from immunoSEQ multiplex PCR, and its TCRdb copy is limited to in-frame clones, with some not included. The sample holds about 130,000 clones, about 86% seen once. In the case of this clone: Other DNA sequences in the same sample also yield this CDR3.

Cohort assignment relied on participant-reported clinical history. Germline assignment: CDR1 KGHSH and CDR2 LQKENI. Trimming took off 6 bases at V and 4 bases at J, with 10 bases between the two ends. The CDR3 extends over 13 amino acids. The chain carries TRBV18 and TRBJ1-5; D gene uncertain. The sequenced sample consisted of PBMCs or T cells enriched from blood (not recorded which). This TCR derives from a woman aged 50 to 60 who had recovered from COVID-19. Here the CDR3 DNA reads TGTGCCAGCTCTCCATCGGGGAATCAGCCCCAGCATTTT. This codes for CASSPSGNQPQHF.